This TCR beta chain was observed in a study of T cell changes during pregnancy in multiple sclerosis. Sequencing was performed with immunoSEQ multiplex PCR; in TCRdb, only in-frame clones are kept and a portion is missing. Of around 34,000 clones in the sample, roughly 90% are singletons; the top ten hold 4.5% to 5.5%. This CDR3 comprises 15 residues. V gave up 1 base and J gave up 5 bases, with 12 bases separating them. The germline V gene encodes CDR1 LGHNA and CDR2 YSLEER. This TCR was sampled from a female donor with multiple sclerosis, enrolled in a pregnancy study. V and J are TRBV4-3 and TRBJ1-5, with D possibly TRBD1 on 5 matching bases. The material was CD8+ T cells from peripheral blood mononuclear cells, obtained after pregnancy. This CDR3 is CASSQGRGLYQPQHF. DNA for the CDR3: TGCGCCAGCAGCCAAGGCCGGGGGTTGTATCAGCCCCAGCATTTT.